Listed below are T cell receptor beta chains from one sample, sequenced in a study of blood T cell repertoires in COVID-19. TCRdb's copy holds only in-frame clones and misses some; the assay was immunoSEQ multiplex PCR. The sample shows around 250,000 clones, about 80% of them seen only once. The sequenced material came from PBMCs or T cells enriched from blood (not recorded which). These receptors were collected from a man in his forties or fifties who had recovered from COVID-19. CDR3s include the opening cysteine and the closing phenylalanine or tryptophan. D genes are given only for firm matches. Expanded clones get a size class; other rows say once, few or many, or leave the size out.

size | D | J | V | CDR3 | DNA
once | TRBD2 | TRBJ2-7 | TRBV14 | CASSQGGRADEQYF | TGTGCCAGCAGCCAAGGAGGGAGGGCCGACGAGCAGTACTTC
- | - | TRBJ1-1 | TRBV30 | CAWSVFGGTEAFF | TGTGCCTGGAGTGTCTTCGGGGGGACTGAAGCTTTCTTT
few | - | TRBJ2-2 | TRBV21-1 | CASSKDDTGVQTGELFF | TGTGCCAGCAGCAAAGATGATACGGGAGTTCAAACCGGGGAGCTGTTTTTT
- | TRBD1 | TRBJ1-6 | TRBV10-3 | CAISVGTGDSPLHF | TGTGCCATCAGTGTTGGGACAGGGGACTCACCCCTCCACTTT
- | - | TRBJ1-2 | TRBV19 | CASRGDFYGYTF | TGTGCCAGTAGAGGGGATTTCTATGGCTACACCTTC
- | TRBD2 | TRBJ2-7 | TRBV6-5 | CASSYAGGGDYEQYF | TGTGCCAGCAGTTACGCCGGGGGGGGAGACTACGAGCAGTACTTC
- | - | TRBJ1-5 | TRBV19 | CASTLDRSYSNQPQHF | TGTGCCAGTACCCTCGACAGATCCTATAGCAATCAGCCCCAGCATTTT
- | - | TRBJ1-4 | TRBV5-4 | CASSRMSDNEKLFF | TGTGCCAGCAGCCGAATGTCAGATAATGAAAAACTGTTTTTT
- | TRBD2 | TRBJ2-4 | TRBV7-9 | CASSLIIASGVGAKNIQYF | TGTGCCAGCAGCTTAATTATCGCTAGCGGGGTTGGAGCCAAAAACATTCAGTACTTC
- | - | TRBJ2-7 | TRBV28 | CASSKWGRETYEQYF | TGTGCCAGCAGTAAATGGGGGCGGGAGACCTACGAGCAGTACTTC
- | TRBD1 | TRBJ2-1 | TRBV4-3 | CASSHGTGDEQFF | TGCGCCAGCAGCCACGGGACAGGCGATGAGCAGTTCTTC
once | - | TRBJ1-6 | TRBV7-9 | CASSPEGTGSPLHF | TGTGCCAGCAGTCCAGAGGGGACTGGGTCACCCCTCCACTTT
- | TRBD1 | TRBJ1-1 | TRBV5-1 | CASSVSGQGLNTEAFF | TGCGCCAGCAGCGTCTCGGGACAGGGATTGAACACTGAAGCTTTCTTT
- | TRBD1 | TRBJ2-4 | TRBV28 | CASGTGLMDIQYF | TGTGCCAGCGGGACAGGGCTAATGGACATTCAGTACTTC
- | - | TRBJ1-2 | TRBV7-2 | CASSLSLGTLTLGYTF | TGTGCCAGCAGCTTATCGTTAGGGACTCTTACCTTGGGCTACACCTTC
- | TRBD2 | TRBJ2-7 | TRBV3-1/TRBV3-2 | CASSQDGLAGRTYEQYF | TGTGCCAGCAGCCAAGATGGGCTAGCGGGAAGGACCTACGAGCAGTACTTC
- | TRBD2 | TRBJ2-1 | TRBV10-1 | CASSEGLAGPNEQFF | TGCGCCAGCAGTGAGGGACTAGCGGGACCCAATGAGCAGTTCTTC
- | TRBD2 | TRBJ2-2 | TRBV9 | CASSPRPTSGTNTGELFF | TGTGCCAGCAGCCCCCGACCCACTAGCGGGACGAACACCGGGGAGCTGTTTTTT
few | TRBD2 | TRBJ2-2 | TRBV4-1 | CASHGGGLGTGELFF | TGCGCCAGCCACGGTGGGGGACTAGGGACCGGGGAGCTGTTTTTT
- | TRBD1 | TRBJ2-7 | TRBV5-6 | CASSGTGGRGYEQYF | TGTGCCAGCAGCGGGACAGGGGGCCGAGGGTACGAGCAGTACTTC
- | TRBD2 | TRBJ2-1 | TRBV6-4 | CASSAYGTSSNEQFF | TGTGCCAGCAGTGCCTACGGGACTAGCAGCAATGAGCAGTTCTTC
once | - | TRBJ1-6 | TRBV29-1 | CSVEVEGSSYNSPLHF | TGCAGCGTTGAAGTTGAAGGGAGCTCCTATAATTCACCCCTCCACTTT
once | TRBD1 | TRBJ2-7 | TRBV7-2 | CASSLRDRGLYEQYF | TGTGCCAGCAGCCTAAGGGACAGGGGATTGTACGAGCAGTACTTC
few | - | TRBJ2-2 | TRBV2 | CASSGGRRPNTGELFF | TGTGCCAGCAGTGGAGGTAGAAGGCCGAACACCGGGGAGCTGTTTTTT
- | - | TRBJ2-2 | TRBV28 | CASSPPDLRPGELFF | TGTGCCAGCAGTCCTCCGGACTTAAGACCCGGGGAGCTGTTTTTT
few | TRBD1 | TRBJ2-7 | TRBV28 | CASSLPTGGAYEQYF | TGTGCCAGCAGTTTGCCGACAGGGGGCGCATACGAGCAGTACTTC
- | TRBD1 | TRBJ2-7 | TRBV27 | CASSQGQGLYEQYF | TGTGCCAGCAGCCAGGGACAGGGACTATACGAGCAGTACTTC
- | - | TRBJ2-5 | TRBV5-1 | CASNHREETQYF | TGCGCCAGCAACCACAGAGAAGAGACCCAGTACTTC
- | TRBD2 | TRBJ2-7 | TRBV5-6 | CASSGGVSEQYF | TGTGCCAGCAGCGGGGGGGTCAGCGAGCAGTACTTC
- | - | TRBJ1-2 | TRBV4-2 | CASSQAPTGDGYTF | TGTGCCAGCAGCCAGGCCCCGACAGGAGATGGCTACACCTTC
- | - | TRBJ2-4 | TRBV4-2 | CASSQVSGGQNIQYF | TGTGCCAGCAGCCAAGTTTCCGGCGGGCAAAACATTCAGTACTTC
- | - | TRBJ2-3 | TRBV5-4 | CASSPLGGATDTQYF | TGTGCCAGCAGCCCCCTGGGGGGGGCCACAGATACGCAGTATTTT
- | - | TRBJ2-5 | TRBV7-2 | CASSVRGWETQYF | TGTGCCAGCAGCGTCCGGGGGTGGGAGACCCAGTACTTC
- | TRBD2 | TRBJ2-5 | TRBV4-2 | CASSQDPGGASETQYF | TGTGCCAGCAGCCAAGATCCCGGGGGGGCCTCAGAGACCCAGTACTTC
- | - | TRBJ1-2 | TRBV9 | CASSGRGGNYGYTF | TGTGCCAGCAGCGGAAGAGGGGGAAACTATGGCTACACCTTC
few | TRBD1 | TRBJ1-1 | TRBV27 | CASVSFPGRGLTEAFF | TGTGCCAGCGTTAGCTTCCCGGGCAGGGGGCTCACTGAAGCTTTCTTT
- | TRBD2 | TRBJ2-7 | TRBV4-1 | CASSQELAGGIYEQYF | TGCGCCAGCAGCCAGGAACTAGCGGGGGGTATCTACGAGCAGTACTTC
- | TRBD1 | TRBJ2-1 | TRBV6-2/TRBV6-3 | CASSEDRVGRGEQFF | TGTGCCAGCAGTGAGGACAGGGTGGGGCGGGGTGAGCAGTTCTTC
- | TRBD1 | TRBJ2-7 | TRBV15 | CATSSYRGHLGEQYF | TGTGCCACCAGCAGCTACAGGGGGCACCTGGGGGAGCAGTACTTC
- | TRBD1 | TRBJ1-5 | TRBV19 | CASSIGTGGQPQHF | TGTGCCAGTAGTATAGGGACAGGGGGTCAGCCCCAGCATTTT
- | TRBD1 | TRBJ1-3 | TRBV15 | CATSIHRGLGNTIYF | TGTGCCACCAGCATCCACAGGGGACTCGGAAACACCATATATTTT
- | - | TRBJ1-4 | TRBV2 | CASTLDTYEKLFF | TGTGCCAGCACTCTTGACACTTATGAAAAACTGTTTTTT
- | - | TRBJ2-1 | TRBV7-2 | CASSPTGFEQFF | TGTGCCAGCAGCCCCACAGGGTTTGAGCAGTTCTTC
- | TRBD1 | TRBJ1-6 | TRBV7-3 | CASSLGDRVNSPLHF | TGTGCCAGCAGCTTAGGGGACAGGGTTAATTCACCCCTCCACTTT
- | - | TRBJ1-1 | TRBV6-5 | CASTRGNTEAFF | TGTGCCAGCACCAGGGGGAACACTGAAGCTTTCTTT
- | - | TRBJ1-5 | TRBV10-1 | CASRGCLNQPQHF | TGCGCCAGCCGGGGGTGCCTCAATCAGCCCCAGCATTTT
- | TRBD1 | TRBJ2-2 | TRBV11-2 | CASSLRRGQGAGGELFF | TGTGCCAGCAGCCTGAGGCGGGGACAGGGGGCCGGCGGGGAGCTGTTTTTT
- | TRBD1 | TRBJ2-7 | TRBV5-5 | CASSFTGTVYEQYF | TGTGCCAGCAGCTTTACCGGGACAGTCTACGAGCAGTACTTC
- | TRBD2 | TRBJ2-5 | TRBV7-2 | CASSLVPTSAGQTQYF | TGTGCCAGCAGCTTAGTCCCGACTAGCGCGGGTCAGACCCAGTACTTC
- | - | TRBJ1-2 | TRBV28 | CASSKPAGSSYGYTF | TGTGCCAGCAGCAAACCAGCGGGGTCAAGCTATGGCTACACCTTC
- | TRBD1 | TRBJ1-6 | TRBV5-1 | CASSLDRDDSPLHF | TGCGCCAGCAGCCTGGACAGGGACGACTCACCCCTCCACTTT
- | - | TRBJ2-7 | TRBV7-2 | CASSLVGAREQYF | TGTGCCAGCAGCTTAGTGGGGGCCCGCGAGCAGTACTTC
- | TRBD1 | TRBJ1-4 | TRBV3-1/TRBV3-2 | CASSFRGQGAEKLFF | TGTGCCAGCAGCTTTCGGGGACAGGGCGCTGAAAAACTGTTTTTT
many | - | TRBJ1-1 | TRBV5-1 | CASSLAVRAEAFF | TGCGCCAGCAGCTTAGCGGTTCGCGCTGAAGCTTTCTTT
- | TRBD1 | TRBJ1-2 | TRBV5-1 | CASSLGVRGGYTF | TGCGCCAGCAGCTTGGGGGTCAGGGGGGGCTACACCTTC
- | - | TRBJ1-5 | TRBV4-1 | CASSQGVQGRQPQHF | TGCGCCAGCAGCCAAGGTGTGCAGGGCCGCCAGCCCCAGCATTTT
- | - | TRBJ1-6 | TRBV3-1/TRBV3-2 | CASSQGGFGSPLHF | TGTGCCAGCAGCCAGGGAGGGTTCGGTTCACCCCTCCACTTT
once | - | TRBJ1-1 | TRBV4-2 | CASSQTGPNTEAFF | TGTGCCAGCAGCCAAACAGGGCCTAACACTGAAGCTTTCTTT
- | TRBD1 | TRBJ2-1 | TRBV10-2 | CASSALDRGYNEQFF | TGCGCCAGCAGTGCATTGGACAGGGGATACAATGAGCAGTTCTTC